This T cell receptor beta chain was documented in a study of blood T cells in healthy people across ages. General observations from the study: Naive T cell percentage showed a strong correlation with TCR beta diversity.

Concerning this clonotype itself: Its antigen remains unidentified.

The germline CDR1 and CDR2 sequences are MRHNA and SNTAGT. V shed 0 bases and J 7 bases; nucleotides not matched to a gene: 13. The CDR3 totals 17 residues. Alongside a J-beta primer mix, a sample-barcoded 5' primer served in a second PCR lasting roughly 6 to 12 cycles. Each TCR beta cDNA got a 12-nucleotide random molecular identifier. Via MiXCR, TCRdb re-called the 5' RACE reads, giving one row per CDR3 protein. The repertoire holds 1.5 million to 2 million distinct CDR3 sequences, with about 39% as singletons. V usage is TRBV6-4 and J usage is TRBJ2-7, with 9 nucleotides matching TRBD2. Sequenced material: blood. The clonotype comes from a human donor in good health. The CDR3 sequence: CASSDSKGLAGGREQYF. CDR3 DNA: TGTGCCAGCAGTGACTCGAAGGGACTTGCGGGGGGGCGTGAGCAGTACTTC.